This paragraph reports one T cell receptor (beta chain). Since a much larger clone is just one base distant, this may be a read error. Other DNA sequences in the same sample also yield this CDR3. This specimen comes from a study of metastatic and nonmetastatic thyroid tumors. Background on the study: Thyroid patients, malignant and benign, had repertoires compared across blood and tumor or nodule tissue.

The CDR3 is 15 amino acids. From germline, CDR1 is LNHDA and CDR2 SQIVND (reference sequence). V gave up 5 bases and J gave up 0 bases, with 12 bases separating them. Before thyroid surgery, none of the patients had received any treatment. TCRdb recomputed clones from the PCR reads via MiXCR. The repertoire holds roughly 65,000 clones, with approximately 15% as singletons. The clonotype comes from a male donor with papillary thyroid cancer or a benign thyroid nodule (not recorded which). Some clones in this sample may be carry-over from other donors' samples. The chain links TRBV19 to TRBJ2-3, with D possibly matching TRBD1 (5 bases). The sample was blood. The CDR3 DNA sequence: TGTGCCAGTAGTTCCGGTGACAGCAGCACAGATACGCAGTATTTT. Translation: CASSSGDSSTDTQYF.